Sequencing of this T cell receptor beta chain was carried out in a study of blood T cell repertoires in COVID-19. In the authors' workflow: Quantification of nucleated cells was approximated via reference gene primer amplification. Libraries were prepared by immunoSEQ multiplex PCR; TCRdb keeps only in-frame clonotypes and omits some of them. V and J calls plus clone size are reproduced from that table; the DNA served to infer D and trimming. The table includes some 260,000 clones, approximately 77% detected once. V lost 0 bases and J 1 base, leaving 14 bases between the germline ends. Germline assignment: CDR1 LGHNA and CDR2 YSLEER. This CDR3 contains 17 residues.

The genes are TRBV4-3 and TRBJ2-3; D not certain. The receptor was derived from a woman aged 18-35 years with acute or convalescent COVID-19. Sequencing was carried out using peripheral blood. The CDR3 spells CASSQEEWVRGTDTQYF. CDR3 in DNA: TGCGCCAGCAGCCAAGAAGAGTGGGTACGGGGCACAGATACGCAGTATTTT.